The subject of this entry is one T cell receptor (beta chain). The antigen is undetermined. Amplification used 60 Vbeta primers and 13 Jbeta primers. TCRdb keeps only in-frame clones here, not all; method: immunoSEQ multiplex PCR. The sample lists more than 95,000 clones; 76% were seen once. This sample is drawn from a study of cytomegalovirus exposure and HLA in healthy donors. For the study at large: HLA-typed donors contributed 80 million to 85 million unique TCRs, which were held in an early data release.

Whole-study results and caveats: For most subjects, TCR beta sequences were reported to predict HLA-A and HLA-B alleles with accuracy. V- and J-gene trimming in TCR beta was tied to a missense DCLRE1C variant by an analysis performed later. A list of roughly 180 TCR beta chains associated with cytomegalovirus was given.

Specimen: PBMCs. The receptor was isolated from a woman aged 18-30 years in good health and CMV-seropositive.

The CDR3 sequence: CASSVEPGNTEAFF. For the CDR3, the DNA is TGTGCCAGCAGCGTAGAGCCCGGGAACACTGAAGCTTTCTTT. The rearrangement joins TRBV9 to TRBJ1-1; D ambiguous. Germline V CDR1 and CDR2: SGDLS, YYNGEE. V was shortened by 0 bases and J by 1 base, with 7 bases between the two germline ends. This CDR3 comprises 14 residues.